This TCR beta chain was identified in a study of blood T cell repertoires in COVID-19. Study-wide background: Sites across the United States, Italy and Spain contributed samples from acute and convalescent COVID-19. Sources were T cells, B-cell-depleted T cells, or PBMCs; the material itself was cDNA or gDNA.

Original data processing: Reference gene primers were amplified, and this amplification served to estimate nucleated cell counts. TCRdb's copy holds only in-frame clones and misses some; the assay was immunoSEQ multiplex PCR. From that table come the V and J calls and clone size; the DNA was used to work out D and trimming. The table lists some 250,000 clones, around 83% of them singletons. This clone was found many times. Germline CDR1 SNHLY, CDR2 FYNNEI. Germline trimming cut 10 bases from V and 5 bases from J; bases unmatched to any gene: 11. This CDR3 has 14 residues. The specimen was peripheral blood. The chain uses TRBV2 and TRBJ2-5, with 9 bases identical to TRBD2. This TCR was recovered from a woman in her sixties with active or convalescent COVID-19. CDR3 protein: CATSGGQPRETQYF. The CDR3 DNA reads TGTGCCACGAGCGGGGGGCAGCCAAGGGAGACCCAGTACTTC.